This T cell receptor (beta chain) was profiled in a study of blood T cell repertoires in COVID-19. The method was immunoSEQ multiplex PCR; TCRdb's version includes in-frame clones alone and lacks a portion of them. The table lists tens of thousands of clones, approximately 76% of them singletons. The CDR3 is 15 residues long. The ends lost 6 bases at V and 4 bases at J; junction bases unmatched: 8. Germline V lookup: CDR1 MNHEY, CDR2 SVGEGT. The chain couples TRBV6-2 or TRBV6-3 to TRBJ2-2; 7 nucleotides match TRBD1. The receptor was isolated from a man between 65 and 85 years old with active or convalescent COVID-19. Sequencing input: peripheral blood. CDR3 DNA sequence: TGTGCCAGCAGCTCCGGACAGGTTGGCACCGGGGAGCTGTTTTTT. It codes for CASSSGQVGTGELFF.